The 20 T cell receptor beta chains listed next were all sequenced from one sample in a study of blood T cell repertoires in COVID-19. Here immunoSEQ multiplex PCR was the method, and the copy in TCRdb shows in-frame clones only, minus some. This table has more than 150,000 clones, about 82% appearing once. Sequencing input: peripheral blood. Receptor source: a woman in her 30s with acute or convalescent COVID-19.

The genes are TRBV5-1 and TRBJ1-2; no clear D gene. Germline V gene lookup returns CDR1 SGHRS and CDR2 YFSETQ. The V end was cut by 5 bases, the J end by 8 bases, with 16 bases between. The CDR3 has 13 residues. The CDR3 reads CASSTERARGYTF. The CDR3 nucleotides read TGCGCCAGCAGTACCGAGAGGGCGCGGGGCTACACCTTC.

V gene TRBV27 combines with J gene TRBJ2-1; D call uncertain. Trimming removed 2 bases at V and 6 bases at J, with 11 bases between. The CDR3 length is 14 residues. Germline lookup yields CDR1 MNHEY and CDR2 SMNVEV (reference sequence). CDR3: CASSLSVTSNEQFF. CDR3 nucleotide sequence: TGTGCCAGCAGTTTAAGCGTGACTTCCAATGAGCAGTTCTTC.

CDR3 amino acids: CASSLSVGVSVDTQYF. CDR3 bases: TGTGCCAGCAGCTTGAGCGTTGGGGTTAGCGTGGATACGCAGTATTTT. V gene TRBV5-8 combines with J gene TRBJ2-3; maybe TRBD2 (5 bases). CDR3 size: 16 residues. V lost 1 base and J lost 6, with 18 bases in between. Germline CDR1 SGHTS, CDR2 YDEGEE.

This clone has more than one count but fewer than ten. This chain links TRBV4-2 with TRBJ2-1, with TRBD1 matching over 10 bases. The CDR3 totals 16 residues. Germline V gene lookup returns CDR1 LGHNA and CDR2 YNFKEQ. V gave up 5 bases and J gave up 4 bases; unmatched junction bases: 8. The CDR3 DNA reads as TGTGCCAGCAGCGGGACAGGGGCCATTACGTACAATGAGCAGTTCTTC. As protein: CASSGTGAITYNEQFF.

In its sample, this clone was seen a few times. The chain couples TRBV6-1 to TRBJ1-2; D gene uncertain. V lost 2 bases and J 2 bases, leaving 9 bases between the germline ends. This CDR3 region has 14 residues. Germline V CDR1 and CDR2: MNHNS, SASEGT. CDR3 bases: TGTGCCAGCAGTGAAAACGCAGCGAACTATGGCTACACCTTC. Encoded protein: CASSENAANYGYTF.

V gene TRBV7-6 combines with J gene TRBJ2-7, with 8 bases lining up with TRBD2. The V gene end was trimmed by 0 bases and the J gene end by 0 bases; junction bases not matched to a gene: 1. CDR1 SGHVS and CDR2 FNYEAQ come from the germline V gene. This CDR3 region has 15 residues. The CDR3: CASSLAGTSSYEQYF. The CDR3 DNA reads as TGTGCCAGCAGCTTAGCGGGGACTAGCTCCTACGAGCAGTACTTC.

This clone turned up a few times. V is TRBV18 and J is TRBJ2-5; the match to TRBD2 covers 7 bases. This CDR3 spans 15 amino acids. With 4 bases clipped from V and 2 bases from J, the junction kept 7 bases outside the gene matches. Germline V gene data show CDR1 as KGHSH and CDR2 as LQKENI. The CDR3 sequence: CASSLTTSAQETQYF. The CDR3 DNA reads as TGTGCCAGCTCACTCACTACTAGCGCACAAGAGACCCAGTACTTC.

The rearrangement uses TRBV4-1 and TRBJ1-5; D is unclear. V was pared by 1 base and J by 6 bases, with 16 bases between. The length of the CDR3 is 16 residues. In germline, CDR1 is MGHRA, CDR2 YSYEKL. CDR3 residues: CASSQVRGSAGQPQHF. CDR3 nucleotide sequence: TGCGCCAGCAGCCAAGTGAGAGGCAGCGCGGGTCAGCCCCAGCATTTT.

The chain couples TRBV12-2 to TRBJ2-7; the table's D call, TRBD2, was not checked against the DNA. TRBV12-2 is an annotated pseudogene. This CDR3 spans 16 amino acids. Here the CDR3 reads CASRLLASGRYYEQYF. The DNA of the CDR3 is TGTGCAAGTCGCTTATTGGCTAGCGGGAGGTACTACGAGCAGTACTTC.

V and J are TRBV5-1 and TRBJ1-4, with a tentative D call TRBD1 (6 bases). V lost 1 base to trimming and J lost 4 bases, with 11 bases between them. This CDR3 region has 15 residues. Germline-derived CDR1 and CDR2 are SGHRS and YFSETQ. The CDR3 is CASSLRGTYNEKLFF. The CDR3 nucleotides read TGCGCCAGCAGCTTGAGGGGGACCTATAATGAAAAACTGTTTTTT.

The CDR3 loop reads CASSPEGFSNTEAFF. The CDR3 DNA sequence: TGTGCCAGCAGCCCCGAGGGTTTCTCGAACACTGAAGCTTTCTTT. The chain couples TRBV6-5 to TRBJ1-1; D is unresolved. The CDR3 length is 15 residues. The V gene lost 6 bases and the J gene lost 1 base, with 15 bases spanning the gap. Germline CDR1 MNHEY, CDR2 SVGAGI.

The chain links TRBV7-9 to TRBJ1-1, with D perhaps TRBD1 (5 bases). This CDR3 contains 14 residues. V was trimmed by 5 bases and J by 3 bases, leaving 13 bases between them. Germline assignment: CDR1 SEHNR and CDR2 FQNEAQ (reference sequence). CDR3 bases: TGTGCCAGCAGCCGACAAAGGGGTGACACTGAAGCTTTCTTT. Translated, it gives CASSRQRGDTEAFF.

In this sample, this clone turned up once. This sequence joins TRBV18 and TRBJ1-2; D is perhaps TRBD1 (6 bases). From germline, CDR1 is KGHSH and CDR2 LQKENI. The CDR3 length is 14 residues. V lost 2 bases and J lost 2, with 9 bases in between. The DNA of the CDR3 is TGTGCCAGCTCACCAAACAGGGCCAACTATGGCTACACCTTC. Its translation: CASSPNRANYGYTF.

This clone has just one count. The genes are TRBV5-1 and TRBJ1-4; D is possibly TRBD1 (6 bases). Germline CDR1 reads SGHRS; CDR2 reads YFSETQ. V was trimmed by 6 bases and J by 4 bases, leaving 13 bases between them. The CDR3 has 14 residues. The CDR3 region has the DNA TGCGCCAGCAAGGGGGGGCTTGGTAATGAAAAACTGTTTTTT. Translated, it gives CASKGGLGNEKLFF. Full variable domain (remainder filled in from reference TRBV5-1 and TRBJ1-4): KAGVTQTPRYLIKTRGQQVTLSCSPISGHRSVSWYQQTPGQGLQFLFEYFSETQRNKGNFPGRFSGRQFSNSRSEMNVSTLELGDSALYLCASKGGLGNEKLFFGSGTQLSVL.

The V call is TRBV5-4, the J call TRBJ2-1; 10 nucleotides align to TRBD2. Germline assignment: CDR1 SGHNT and CDR2 YYREEE (reference sequence). V lost 4 bases and J lost 9; bases outside the gene matches: 13. The CDR3 is 16 residues long. The CDR3 coding sequence is TGTGCCAGCAGCAGAGGAAGCGGGGGGGCCGCAGGTGAGCAGTTCTTC. This gives the protein CASSRGSGGAAGEQFF.

The chain carries TRBV19 and TRBJ2-6, with a possible D match to TRBD2 (5 bases). V was trimmed by 9 bases and J by 1 base, leaving 7 bases between them. The germline V gene has CDR1 LNHDA and CDR2 SQIVND (reference sequence). The CDR3 runs to 13 residues. The CDR3 nucleotides read TGTGCCAGCGGCGGGTCTGGGGCCAACGTCCTGACTTTC. Encoded protein: CASGGSGANVLTF.

The V call is TRBV18, the J call TRBJ1-6; no firm D call. There are 16 residues in the CDR3. CDR1 is KGHSH and CDR2 is LQKENI in the germline V gene. V lost 1 base to trimming and J lost 5 bases, with 12 bases between them. Written as DNA, the CDR3 is TGTGCCAGCTCACCACTGAATCGGGTTCATAATTCACCCCTCCACTTT. Encoded protein: CASSPLNRVHNSPLHF.

This chain connects TRBV3-1 (or the pseudogene TRBV3-2) to TRBJ1-6; D is ambiguous. The CDR3 covers 14 residues. V dropped 6 bases and J dropped 9 bases, with 15 bases sitting between them. Germline lookup yields CDR1 LGHDT and CDR2 YNNKEL (reference sequence). DNA of the CDR3: TGTGCCAGCAGTCCTTGGAGCGGAACTTCACCCCTCCACTTT. Its translation is CASSPWSGTSPLHF.

The chain employs TRBV5-1 and TRBJ2-7; 9 bases align to TRBD1. CDR1 SGHRS and CDR2 YFSETQ come from the germline V gene. This CDR3 is 16 amino acids long. The J segment lost 2 bases and the V segment lost 3 bases, leaving 9 bases of the junction unmatched. This chain's CDR3 is CASSSSGQGNPYEQYF. As DNA, the CDR3 is TGCGCCAGCAGCTCCAGCGGACAGGGGAATCCCTACGAGCAGTACTTC.

Points on this clone: Compared with germline, one end of the junction differs, possibly owing to a read error. The gene calls are TRBV2 and TRBJ2-5; tentative D call: TRBD2 (5 bases). The CDR3 has 13 amino acids. CDR1 and CDR2 from the germline V gene are SNHLY and FYNNEI. For the CDR3, the DNA is TGTGCCAGCAGTGAATGGGCCGCGGGCGAACTCAACTTC. Translation: CASSEWAAGELNF.